Sequencing of this T cell receptor (beta chain) was carried out in a study of regulatory and conventional T cells in RAG deficiency. Produced via immunoSEQ multiplex PCR; TCRdb's table is partial and in-frame only. The sample includes 45,000 to 50,000 clones, approximately 90% of them seen just once. CDR1 SNHLY and CDR2 FYNNEI come from the germline V gene. The CDR3 covers 16 residues. V was clipped by 2 bases and J by 5 bases; unmatched bases: 7. Blood CD4+ CD25-low CD127-high conventional T cells supplied the genomic DNA template. These data also formed part of another study, on regulatory T cells. That work adds: The primer mix had 52 TRBV and 13 TRBJ primers.

The sequencing sample was made of CD4+ effector T cells sorted from blood. The V gene is TRBV2, the J gene TRBJ2-1; 9 positions match TRBD2. The TCR originated in a human donor in good health. CDR3 protein: CASSELGSGGHNEQFF. In DNA form, the CDR3 reads TGTGCCAGCAGTGAACTAGGTAGCGGGGGACACAATGAGCAGTTCTTC. Full variable domain (rest looked up from reference TRBV2 and TRBJ2-1): EPEVTQTPSHQVTQMGQEVILRCVPISNHLYFYWYRQILGQKVEFLVSFYNNEISEKSEIFDDQFSVERPDGSNFTLKIRSTKLEDSAMYFCASSELGSGGHNEQFFGPGTRLTVL.